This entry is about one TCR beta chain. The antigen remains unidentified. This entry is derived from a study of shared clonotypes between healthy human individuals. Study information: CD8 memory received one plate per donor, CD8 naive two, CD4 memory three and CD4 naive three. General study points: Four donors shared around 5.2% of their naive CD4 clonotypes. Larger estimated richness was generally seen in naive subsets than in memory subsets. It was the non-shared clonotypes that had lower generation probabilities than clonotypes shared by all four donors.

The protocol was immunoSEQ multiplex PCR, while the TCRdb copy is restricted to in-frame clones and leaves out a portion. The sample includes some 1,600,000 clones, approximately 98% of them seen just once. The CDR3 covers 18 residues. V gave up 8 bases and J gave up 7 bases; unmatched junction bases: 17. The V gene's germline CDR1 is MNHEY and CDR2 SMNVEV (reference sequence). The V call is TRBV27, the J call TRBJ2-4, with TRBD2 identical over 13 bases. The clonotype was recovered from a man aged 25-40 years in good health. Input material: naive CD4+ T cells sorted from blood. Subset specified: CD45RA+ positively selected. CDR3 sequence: CASARSGTSGTSRNIQYF. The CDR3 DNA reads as TGTGCCAGCGCCCGTTCCGGGACTAGCGGGACCTCCCGGAACATTCAGTACTTC.